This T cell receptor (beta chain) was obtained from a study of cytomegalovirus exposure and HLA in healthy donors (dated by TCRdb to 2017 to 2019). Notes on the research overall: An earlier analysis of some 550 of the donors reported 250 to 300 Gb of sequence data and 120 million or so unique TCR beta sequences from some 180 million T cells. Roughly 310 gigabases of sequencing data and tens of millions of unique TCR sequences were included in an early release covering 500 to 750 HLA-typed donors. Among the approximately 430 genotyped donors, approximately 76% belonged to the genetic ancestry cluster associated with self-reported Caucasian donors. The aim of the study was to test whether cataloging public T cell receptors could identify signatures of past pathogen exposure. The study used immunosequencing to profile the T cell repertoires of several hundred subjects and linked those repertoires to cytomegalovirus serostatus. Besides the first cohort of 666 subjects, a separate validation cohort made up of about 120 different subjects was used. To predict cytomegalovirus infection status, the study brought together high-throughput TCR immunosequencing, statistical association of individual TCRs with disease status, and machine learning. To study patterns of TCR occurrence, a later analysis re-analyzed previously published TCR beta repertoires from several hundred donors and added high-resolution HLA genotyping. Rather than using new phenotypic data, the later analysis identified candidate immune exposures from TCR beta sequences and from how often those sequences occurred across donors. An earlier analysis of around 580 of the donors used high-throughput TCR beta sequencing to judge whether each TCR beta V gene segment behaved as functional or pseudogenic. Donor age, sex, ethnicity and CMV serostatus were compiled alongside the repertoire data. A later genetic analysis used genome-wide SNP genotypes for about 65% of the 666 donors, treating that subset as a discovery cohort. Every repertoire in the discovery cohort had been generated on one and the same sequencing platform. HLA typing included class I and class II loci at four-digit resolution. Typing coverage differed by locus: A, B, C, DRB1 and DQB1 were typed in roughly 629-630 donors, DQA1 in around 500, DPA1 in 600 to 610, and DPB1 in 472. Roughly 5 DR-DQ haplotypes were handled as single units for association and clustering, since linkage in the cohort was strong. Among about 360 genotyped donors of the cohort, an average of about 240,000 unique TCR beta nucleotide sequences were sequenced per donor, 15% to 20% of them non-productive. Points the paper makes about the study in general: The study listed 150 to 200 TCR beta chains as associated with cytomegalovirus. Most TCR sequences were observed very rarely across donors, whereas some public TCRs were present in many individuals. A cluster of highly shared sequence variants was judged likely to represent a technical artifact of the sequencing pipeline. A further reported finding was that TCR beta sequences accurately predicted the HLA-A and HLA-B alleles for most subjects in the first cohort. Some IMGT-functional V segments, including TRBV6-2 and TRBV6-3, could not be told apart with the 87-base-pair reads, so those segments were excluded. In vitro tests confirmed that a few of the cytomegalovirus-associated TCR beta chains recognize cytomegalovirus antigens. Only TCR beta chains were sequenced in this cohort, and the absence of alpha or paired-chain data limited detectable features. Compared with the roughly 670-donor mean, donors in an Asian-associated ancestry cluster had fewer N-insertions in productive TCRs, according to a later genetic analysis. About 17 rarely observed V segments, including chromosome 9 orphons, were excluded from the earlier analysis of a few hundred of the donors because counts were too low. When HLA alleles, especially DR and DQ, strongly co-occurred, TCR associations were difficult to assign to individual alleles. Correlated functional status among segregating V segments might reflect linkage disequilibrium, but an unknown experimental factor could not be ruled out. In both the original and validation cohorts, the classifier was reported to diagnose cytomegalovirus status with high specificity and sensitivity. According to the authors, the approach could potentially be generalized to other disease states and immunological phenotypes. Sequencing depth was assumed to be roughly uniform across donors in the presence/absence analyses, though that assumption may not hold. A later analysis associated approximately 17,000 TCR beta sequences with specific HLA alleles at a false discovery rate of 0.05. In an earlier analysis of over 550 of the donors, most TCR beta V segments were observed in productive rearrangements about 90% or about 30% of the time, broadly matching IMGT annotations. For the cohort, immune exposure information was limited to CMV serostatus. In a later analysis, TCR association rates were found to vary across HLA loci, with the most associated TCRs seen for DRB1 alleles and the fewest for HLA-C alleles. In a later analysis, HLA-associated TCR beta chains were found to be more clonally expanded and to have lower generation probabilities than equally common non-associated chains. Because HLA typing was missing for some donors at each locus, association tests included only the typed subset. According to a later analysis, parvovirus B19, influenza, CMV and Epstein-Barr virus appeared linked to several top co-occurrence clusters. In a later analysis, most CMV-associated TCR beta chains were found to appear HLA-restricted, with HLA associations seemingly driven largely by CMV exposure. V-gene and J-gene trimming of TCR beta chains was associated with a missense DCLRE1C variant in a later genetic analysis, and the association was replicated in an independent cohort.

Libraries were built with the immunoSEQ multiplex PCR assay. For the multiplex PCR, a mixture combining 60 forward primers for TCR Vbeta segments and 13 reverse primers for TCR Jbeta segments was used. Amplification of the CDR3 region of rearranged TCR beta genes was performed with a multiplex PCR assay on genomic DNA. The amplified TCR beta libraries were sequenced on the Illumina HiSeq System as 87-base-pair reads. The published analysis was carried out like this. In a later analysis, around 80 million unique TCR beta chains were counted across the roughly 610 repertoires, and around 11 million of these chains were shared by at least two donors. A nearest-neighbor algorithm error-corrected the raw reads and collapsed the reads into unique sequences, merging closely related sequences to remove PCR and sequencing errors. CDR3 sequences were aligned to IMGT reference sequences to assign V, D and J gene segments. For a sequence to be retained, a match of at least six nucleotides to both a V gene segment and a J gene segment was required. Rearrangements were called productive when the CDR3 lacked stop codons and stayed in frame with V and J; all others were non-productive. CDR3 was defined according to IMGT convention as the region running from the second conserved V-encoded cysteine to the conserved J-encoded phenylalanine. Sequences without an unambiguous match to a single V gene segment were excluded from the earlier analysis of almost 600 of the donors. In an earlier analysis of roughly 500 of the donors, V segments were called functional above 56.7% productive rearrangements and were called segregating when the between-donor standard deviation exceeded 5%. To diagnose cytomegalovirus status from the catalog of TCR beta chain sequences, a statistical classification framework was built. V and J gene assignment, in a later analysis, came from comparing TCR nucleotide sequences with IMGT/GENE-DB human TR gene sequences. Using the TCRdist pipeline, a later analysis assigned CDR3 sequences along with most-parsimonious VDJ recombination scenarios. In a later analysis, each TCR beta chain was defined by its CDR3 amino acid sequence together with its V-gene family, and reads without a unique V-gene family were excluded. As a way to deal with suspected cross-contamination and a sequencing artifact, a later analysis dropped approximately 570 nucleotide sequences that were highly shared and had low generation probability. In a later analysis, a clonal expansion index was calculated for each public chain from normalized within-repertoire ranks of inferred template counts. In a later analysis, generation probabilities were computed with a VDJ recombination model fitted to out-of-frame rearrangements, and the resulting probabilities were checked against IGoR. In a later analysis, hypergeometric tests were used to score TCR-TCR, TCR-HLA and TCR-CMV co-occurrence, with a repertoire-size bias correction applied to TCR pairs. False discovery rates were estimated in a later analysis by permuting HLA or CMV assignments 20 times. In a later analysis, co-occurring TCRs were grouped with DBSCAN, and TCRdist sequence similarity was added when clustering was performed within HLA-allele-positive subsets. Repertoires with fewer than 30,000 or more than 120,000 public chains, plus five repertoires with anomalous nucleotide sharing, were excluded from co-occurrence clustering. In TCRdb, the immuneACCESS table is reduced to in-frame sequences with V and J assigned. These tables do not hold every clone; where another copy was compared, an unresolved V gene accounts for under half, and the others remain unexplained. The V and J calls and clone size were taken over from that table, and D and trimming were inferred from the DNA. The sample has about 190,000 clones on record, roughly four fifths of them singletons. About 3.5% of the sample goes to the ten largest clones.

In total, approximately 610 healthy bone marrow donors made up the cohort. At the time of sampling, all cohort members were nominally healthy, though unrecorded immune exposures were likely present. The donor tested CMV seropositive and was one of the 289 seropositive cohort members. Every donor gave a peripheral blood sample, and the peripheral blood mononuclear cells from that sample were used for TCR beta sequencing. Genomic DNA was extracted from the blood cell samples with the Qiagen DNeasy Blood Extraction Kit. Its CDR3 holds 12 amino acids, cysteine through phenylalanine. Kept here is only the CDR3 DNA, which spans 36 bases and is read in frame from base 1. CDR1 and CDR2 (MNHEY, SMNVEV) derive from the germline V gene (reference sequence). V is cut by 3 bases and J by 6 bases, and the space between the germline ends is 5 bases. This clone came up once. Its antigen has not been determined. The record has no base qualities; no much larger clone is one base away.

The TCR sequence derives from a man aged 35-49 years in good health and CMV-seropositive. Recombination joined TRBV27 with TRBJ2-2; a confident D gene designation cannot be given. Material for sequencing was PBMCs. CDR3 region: CASSLGPGELFF. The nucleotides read TGTGCCAGCAGTTTGGGCCCCGGGGAGCTGTTTTTT.